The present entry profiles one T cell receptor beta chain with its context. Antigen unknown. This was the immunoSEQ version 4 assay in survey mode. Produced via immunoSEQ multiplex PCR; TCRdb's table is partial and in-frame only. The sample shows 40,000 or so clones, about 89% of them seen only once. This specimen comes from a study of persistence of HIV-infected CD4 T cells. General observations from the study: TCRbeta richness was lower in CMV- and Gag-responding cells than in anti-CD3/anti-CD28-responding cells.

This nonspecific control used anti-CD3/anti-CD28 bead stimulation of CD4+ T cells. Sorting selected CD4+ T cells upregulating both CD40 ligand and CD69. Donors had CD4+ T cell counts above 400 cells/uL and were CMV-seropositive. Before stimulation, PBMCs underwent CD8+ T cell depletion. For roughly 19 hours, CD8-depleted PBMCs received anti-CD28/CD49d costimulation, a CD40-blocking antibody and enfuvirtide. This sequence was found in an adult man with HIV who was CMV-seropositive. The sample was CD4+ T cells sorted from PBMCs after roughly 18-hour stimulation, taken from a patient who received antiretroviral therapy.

The DNA of the CDR3 is TGCGCCAGCAGCTTCTGGCAGGCCGAGGGCTACACCTTC. Its translation is CASSFWQAEGYTF. The J gene is TRBJ1-2, the V gene TRBV4-1; D is uncertain. Trimming left V 5 bases short and J 8 bases short, with 15 bases between. The CDR3 runs to 13 residues. Germline V gene data show CDR1 as MGHRA and CDR2 as YSYEKL.